This TCR beta chain was recorded in a study of T-cell reconstitution after alpha-beta-depleted transplantation in children. Germline loops: CDR1 MDHEN, CDR2 SYDVKM. This CDR3 region has 15 residues. Trimming cost V 4 bases and J 6 bases, with 17 bases left between them. Unique molecular identifiers were incorporated during preparation of the TCRbeta library. TCRdb re-analysed the PCR reads in MiXCR, keeping a single row per CDR3 protein. The sample consists of about 410,000 distinct CDR3 sequences, just over 20% of them appearing once. The sample was PBMCs from the stem cell graft donor, taken from the stem cell graft. The sequence was collected from a human donor who donated a stem cell graft to a child with acute myeloid leukemia. This chain joins TRBV28 and TRBJ2-3; D not certain. The CDR3 DNA follows: TGTGCCAGCAGTTCGCCGAACATCATAGAGGATACGCAGTATTTT. Translating it yields CASSSPNIIEDTQYF.